The 8 T cell receptor beta chains reported below all come from one sample, sequenced in a study of cytomegalovirus exposure and HLA in healthy donors. Primers for the PCR totalled 60 Vbeta and 13 Jbeta. Repertoires were generated with immunoSEQ multiplex PCR, while TCRdb's copy carries only in-frame clones and drops some. This table holds 120,000 or so clones, roughly 80% found once. The specimen sequenced was PBMCs. The receptors come from a woman in her thirties or forties in good health and CMV-seronegative.

The V gene is TRBV7-2, the J gene TRBJ2-3; D perhaps matches TRBD2 (6 bases). Germline V gene sequence: CDR1 SGHTA, CDR2 FQGNSA. V dropped 5 bases and J dropped 8 bases, with 20 bases sitting between them. The CDR3 sequence is 15 residues long. DNA for the CDR3: TGTGCCAGCAGCCTCCGGGAGATAGGGACTGGTACGCAGTATTTT. Translated, it gives CASSLREIGTGTQYF.

This chain links TRBV9 with TRBJ1-6; 7 bases fit TRBD1. CDR1 SGDLS and CDR2 YYNGEE come from the germline V gene. This CDR3 comprises 18 residues. V lost 1 base to trimming and J lost 0 bases; unmatched junction nucleotides: 7. The CDR3 DNA is TGTGCCAGCAGCGTAAACAGGGGCGAAAGCTCCTATAATTCACCCCTCCACTTT. Protein sequence: CASSVNRGESSYNSPLHF.

This clone was seen ten or more times. The gene calls are TRBV7-3 and TRBJ2-2, with a weak D call TRBD2 (6 bases). V was cut by 5 bases and J by 7 bases, with 14 bases left in between. CDR1 is SGHTA, CDR2 FQGTGA, per germline. The CDR3 spans 14 residues. CDR3 DNA sequence: TGTGCCAGCAGCCGCAGACTAGATGGCGGGGAGCTGTTTTTT. This gives the protein CASSRRLDGGELFF.

Remarks on this clone: Its ends do not fully match the called genes, so a read error is possible. CDR3 sequence reads: CVTSRATGASYEQYF. For the CDR3, the DNA is TGTGTCACCAGCAGAGCGACAGGGGCTTCGTACGAGCAGTACTTC. The V gene is TRBV15, the J gene TRBJ2-5; 8 bases are shared with TRBD1. The closer fit of TRBJ2-7 to the DNA end suggests the J call may be wrong. This CDR3 contains 15 residues. The germline V gene has CDR1 LNHNV and CDR2 YYDKDF (reference sequence).

The J gene is TRBJ1-2, the V gene TRBV19; D is possibly TRBD1 (5 bases). Trimming removed 5 bases from V and 8 bases from J, with 15 bases in between. The CDR3 is 13 amino acids. Germline CDR1 reads LNHDA; CDR2 reads SQIVND (reference sequence). The CDR3 region has the DNA TGTGCCAGTAGTGCGGGACGGGCGGGAGGCTACACCTTC. Its protein product is CASSAGRAGGYTF.

This sequence joins TRBV28 and TRBJ2-7; 7 nucleotides line up with TRBD2. The V gene end was trimmed by 3 bases and the J gene end by 2 bases; junction bases not matched to a gene: 4. The CDR3 has 14 amino acids. In germline, CDR1 is MDHEN, CDR2 SYDVKM. The DNA for the CDR3 is TGTGCCAGCAGTTTGTTAGCGGGCGCCTACGAGCAGTACTTC. It translates to CASSLLAGAYEQYF.

The chain uses TRBV6-4 and TRBJ1-6; D is undetermined. This CDR3 region has 13 residues. The ends were cut back, 3 bases at V and 9 bases at J, with 9 bases in the middle. Germline values: CDR1 MRHNA, CDR2 SNTAGT. DNA for the CDR3: TGTGCCAGCAGTGAGGGAGAAGGTTCACCCCTCCACTTT. Amino acids: CASSEGEGSPLHF.

CDR3 loop: CASSLGPLAGASMGELFF. The CDR3 bases are TGCGCCAGCAGCTTGGGACCACTAGCGGGAGCGTCGATGGGGGAGCTGTTTTTT. J is TRBJ2-2 and V is TRBV5-1; 11 bases map to TRBD2. CDR3 length: 18 amino acids. V trimming: 0 bases; J trimming: 8 bases; junction bases outside the gene matches: 12. CDR1 SGHRS and CDR2 YFSETQ come from the germline V gene. Full variable domain (remainder filled in from reference TRBV5-1 and TRBJ2-2): KAGVTQTPRYLIKTRGQQVTLSCSPISGHRSVSWYQQTPGQGLQFLFEYFSETQRNKGNFPGRFSGRQFSNSRSEMNVSTLELGDSALYLCASSLGPLAGASMGELFFGEGSRLTVL.